This entry lists 5 T cell receptor beta chains sequenced from one sample in a study of blood T cells in healthy people across ages. PCR was performed a second time for about 7 to 11 cycles using a sample-barcoded 5' primer and a J-beta primer mix. MiXCR was run by TCRdb on the 5' RACE reads, yielding one entry per CDR3 protein. The data hold more than 1,400,000 distinct CDR3 sequences, with 42% observed a single time. Source material: blood. These receptors were collected from a woman aged 18-29 years in good health.

This rearrangement joins TRBV6-6 to TRBJ2-7; D uncertain. V was clipped by 2 bases and J by 2 bases, with 7 bases between them. Germline V gives CDR1 MNHNY, CDR2 SVGAGI (reference sequence). The CDR3 is 13 residues long. Here the CDR3 reads CASSYHDTYEQYF. The CDR3 DNA sequence: TGTGCCAGCAGTTACCACGACACCTACGAGCAGTACTTC.

This clonotype was detected a few times. The CDR3 protein is CSARGVLSSHQPQHF. The CDR3, as DNA: TGCAGTGCTAGGGGGGTTCTCTCCTCCCATCAGCCCCAGCATTTT. This chain connects TRBV20-1 to TRBJ1-5, with D possibly TRBD1 on 5 matching bases. Germline-derived CDR1 and CDR2 are DFQATT and SNEGSKA (reference sequence). Trimming removed 3 bases at V and 5 bases at J, with 17 bases between. The CDR3 is 15 residues long.

This clonotype has a handful of counts. The chain uses TRBV6-2 or TRBV6-3 and TRBJ1-4; D not certain. Trimming cost V 2 bases and J 4 bases, with 14 bases left between them. Germline V gene lookup returns CDR1 MNHEY and CDR2 SVGEGT. The CDR3 totals 16 residues. The DNA of the CDR3 is TGTGCCAGCAGTTACGAGGCAGCCCGAAATAATGAAAAACTGTTTTTT. Protein sequence: CASSYEAARNNEKLFF.

The rearrangement joins TRBV6-1 to TRBJ1-5; 9 nucleotides agree with TRBD1. CDR1 MNHNS and CDR2 SASEGT come from the germline V gene. Trimming took 8 bases from V and 4 from J; bases not matched to a gene: 6. There are 14 residues in the CDR3. The CDR3: CASHTGGSNQPQHF. CDR3 sequence (DNA): TGTGCCAGCCACACAGGGGGCTCGAATCAGCCCCAGCATTTT.

Only a few counts were recorded for this clonotype. The CDR3, as DNA: TGCGCCAGCAGCCAAGAAGAGCCGGGAGGGACCCAGTACTTC. It is translated as CASSQEEPGGTQYF. J is TRBJ2-5 and V is TRBV4-1; TRBD2 matches at 7 bases. Trimming removed 0 bases from V and 7 bases from J; junction bases left unmatched: 5. The CDR3 loop spans 14 amino acids. Germline CDR1 is MGHRA and CDR2 is YSYEKL.